This TCR beta chain was profiled in a study of blood T cell repertoires in COVID-19. Study as a whole: The United States, Italy and Spain supplied acute and convalescent COVID-19 samples.

The trim removed 5 bases at V and 7 bases at J, leaving 13 bases unmatched. The CDR3 has 16 amino acids. In germline, CDR1 is MNHEY, CDR2 SVGEGT. Sequencing used immunoSEQ multiplex PCR; TCRdb keeps in-frame clones, though not all of them. The table has a few hundred thousand clones, more than 70% seen once. This receptor was obtained from a man younger than 35 who had recovered from COVID-19. The chain employs TRBV6-2 or TRBV6-3 and TRBJ2-1; 8 bases line up with TRBD2. Sequencing used peripheral blood. CDR3 amino acids: CASSKGLAARVNEQFF. CDR3 bases: TGTGCCAGCAGTAAAGGACTAGCAGCTCGCGTTAATGAGCAGTTCTTC.